This T cell receptor (beta chain) was captured by sequencing in a study of neoadjuvant anti-PD-1 for oral cavity cancer. Generated by immunoSEQ multiplex PCR, the TCRdb table keeps only in-frame clones and is missing some. Among 17,000 or so clones, 60% to 70% were seen once, and the ten largest hold about 2.6%. Patients had HPV-negative, locally advanced oral cavity squamous cell carcinoma. The material was PBMCs, obtained before nivolumab (anti-PD-1) treatment. This sequence was found in a person aged 40-85 years with oral cavity squamous cell carcinoma.

CDR3 bases: TGTGCCATCAGTCGAGCGGGGAACATCAATGAGCAGTTCTTC. It codes for CAISRAGNINEQFF. The chain is built from TRBV10-3 and TRBJ2-1; 7 nucleotides align to TRBD2. This CDR3 contains 14 residues. Germline values: CDR1 ENHRY, CDR2 SYGVKD. V was pared by 5 bases and J by 6 bases, with 7 bases of the junction left unmatched.